Below are 29 T cell receptor beta chains sequenced from a single sample in a study of T-cell reconstitution after alpha-beta-depleted transplantation in children. Study-wide results and limits: Newly generated T cells supplied most T-cell counts and diversity one year post-transplant.

The antigens of these receptors remain unknown. Unique molecular identifiers tagged the TCRbeta library. TCRdb called the PCR reads again in MiXCR, with one record for every CDR3 protein. This table holds hundreds of thousands of distinct CDR3 sequences, almost 8% found once. The sequencing used peripheral blood, collected 360 days after TCRalphabeta/CD19-depleted stem cell transplant. The receptors were gathered from a female patient between 2 and 10 years old who had a stem cell transplant for Fanconi anemia, so the T cells may come from the graft donor.

The table lists this clonotype with many counts. The gene calls are TRBV9 and TRBJ2-1; D not resolved. Germline loops: CDR1 SGDLS, CDR2 YYNGEE. Trimming removed 1 base from V and 2 bases from J, with 16 bases in between. This CDR3 is 17 amino acids long. CDR3 bases: TGTGCCAGCAGCGTATATGCCGCCTCGCCCCCCTACAATGAGCAGTTCTTC. It specifies CASSVYAASPPYNEQFF.

This chain links TRBV6-5 with TRBJ1-2; D gene ambiguous. The CDR3 has 13 amino acids. Looked up from germline, CDR1 is MNHEY and CDR2 is SVGAGI. The germline V and J ends were trimmed by 0 bases and 4 bases, with 6 bases remaining between them. Here the CDR3 reads CASSYSGRYGYTF. For the CDR3, the DNA is TGTGCCAGCAGTTACTCTGGACGCTATGGCTACACCTTC.

In its sample, this clonotype was seen many times. This chain links TRBV7-9 with TRBJ2-1; no clear D gene. The CDR3 has 15 amino acids. V was cut by 5 bases and J by 2 bases, with 13 bases left in between. The germline gives CDR1 SEHNR, CDR2 FQNEAQ (reference sequence). CDR3 in DNA: TGTGCCAGCAGCCCCCCGCGACTGGCCTACAATGAGCAGTTCTTC. It specifies CASSPPRLAYNEQFF.

The V and J genes are TRBV5-6 and TRBJ1-1, with a weak D call TRBD1 (5 bases). This CDR3 contains 16 residues. The V end was cut by 4 bases, the J end by 1 base, with 17 bases between. Per germline, CDR1 SGHDT and CDR2 YYEEEE. The CDR3 reads CASSLGVGRANTEAFF. The CDR3 DNA reads TGTGCCAGCAGCCTCGGCGTGGGACGAGCGAACACTGAAGCTTTCTTT. Supplemented by reference TRBV5-6 and TRBJ1-1, the full variable domain reads DAGVTQSPTHLIKTRGQQVTLRCSPKSGHDTVSWYQQALGQGPQFIFQYYEEEERQRGNFPDRFSGHQFPNYSSELNVNALLLGDSALYLCASSLGVGRANTEAFFGQGTRLTVV.

This clonotype was seen repeatedly, ten times or more. This chain joins TRBV5-6 and TRBJ1-1, with D possibly being TRBD1 (5 bases). Germline V gene lookup returns CDR1 SGHDT and CDR2 YYEEEE. Deletions cut 5 bases from V and 1 base from J, with 9 bases between. The CDR3 contains 13 residues. This CDR3 is CASRRQQNTEAFF. CDR3 nucleotides: TGTGCCAGCAGGCGACAGCAGAACACTGAAGCTTTCTTT.

This clonotype was seen only a few times. This chain uses TRBV5-6 with TRBJ1-2, with D perhaps TRBD1 (6 bases). From germline, CDR1 is SGHDT and CDR2 YYEEEE. Trimming took off 3 bases at V and 8 bases at J, with 14 bases between the two ends. The CDR3 covers 13 residues. CDR3 region: CASSSQGQKGYTF. The CDR3 region has the DNA TGTGCCAGCAGCTCTCAGGGGCAGAAGGGCTACACCTTC.

The chain recombines TRBV20-1 with TRBJ1-6, with D perhaps TRBD1 (5 bases). There are 13 residues in the CDR3. Between the trimmed V and J ends, which lost 6 bases and 5 bases, there was a span of 11 bases. Germline-derived CDR1 and CDR2 are DFQATT and SNEGSKA (reference sequence). CDR3 sequence (DNA): TGCAGTGCAATACAGGATAATAATTCACCCCTCCACTTT. It yields the protein CSAIQDNNSPLHF.

There are many counts of this clonotype. This chain joins TRBV20-1 and TRBJ2-1; 9 bases align to TRBD1. The CDR3 runs 15 residues. After removal of 2 bases from V and 0 bases from J, the junction contained 2 bases not matched to a gene. Germline V CDR1 and CDR2: DFQATT, SNEGSKA (reference sequence). The CDR3 loop is CSARPTGGSYNEQFF. CDR3 bases: TGCAGTGCTAGACCGACAGGGGGCTCCTACAATGAGCAGTTCTTC.

For this clonotype: This sequence may be a read error, since a much larger clone differs from it by one base. V is TRBV5-1 and J is TRBJ2-5, with D perhaps TRBD1 or TRBD2 (5 bases each). CDR1 is SGHRS and CDR2 is YFSETQ in the germline V gene. This CDR3 region has 14 residues. Deletions cut 1 base from V and 4 bases from J, with 11 bases between. The CDR3 sequence: CASSLTSGRETQYF. In DNA form, the CDR3 reads TGCGCCAGCAGCTTGACCTCGGGGCGAGAGACCCAGTACTTC.

This clonotype came up many times. One junction end does not reproduce the germline sequence, and a read error may be involved. The chain uses TRBV20-1 and TRBJ2-2; D is perhaps TRBD2 (5 bases). This CDR3 contains 15 residues. Per the germline V gene, CDR1 is DFQATT and CDR2 is SNEGSKA (reference sequence). CDR3: CSARVHFANTGELFF. CDR3 nucleotides: TGCAGTGCTAGAGTTCATTTTGCGAACACCGGGGAGCTCTTTTTT.

This clonotype was detected a few times. For the CDR3, the DNA is TGCGCCAGCAGCCCCGGACTAGCGGGGTACCACGAGCAGTACTTC. Translated, it gives CASSPGLAGYHEQYF. This chain joins TRBV5-1 and TRBJ2-7, with TRBD2 matching over 12 bases. Trimming took 4 bases from V and 5 from J; bases not matched to a gene: 7. CDR3 length: 15 amino acids. Germline values: CDR1 SGHRS, CDR2 YFSETQ. Together with reference TRBV5-1 and TRBJ2-7, the CDR3 gives the full variable domain: KAGVTQTPRYLIKTRGQQVTLSCSPISGHRSVSWYQQTPGQGLQFLFEYFSETQRNKGNFPGRFSGRQFSNSRSEMNVSTLELGDSALYLCASSPGLAGYHEQYFGPGTRLTVT.

There are many counts of this clonotype. The gene calls are TRBV20-1 and TRBJ2-5; D might be TRBD2 (5 bases). This CDR3 has 13 residues. The V end was cut by 3 bases, the J end by 5 bases, with 13 bases between. CDR1 and CDR2 (germline): DFQATT, SNEGSKA (reference sequence). In DNA, the CDR3 is TGCAGTGCTAGCCCCGGGGTCATGGAGACCCAGTACTTC. Residues: CSASPGVMETQYF.

This clonotype has at least ten counts. The chain joins TRBV15 to TRBJ1-4; no clear D gene. The ends were cut back, 5 bases at V and 0 bases at J, with 13 bases in the middle. The CDR3 sequence is 16 residues long. Germline-derived CDR1 and CDR2 are LNHNV and YYDKDF (reference sequence). As DNA, the CDR3 is TGTGCCACCAGCCTAGCACACAACCCAACTAATGAAAAACTGTTTTTT. It codes for CATSLAHNPTNEKLFF.

V usage is TRBV5-1 and J usage is TRBJ2-7; 11 positions match TRBD2. V shed 0 bases, J shed 5 bases, and the junction held 4 bases outside the gene matches. The CDR3 length is 15 residues. Germline V gene lookup returns CDR1 SGHRS and CDR2 YFSETQ. The CDR3 loop reads CASSLVAGGPDEQYF. As DNA, the CDR3 is TGCGCCAGCAGCTTGGTAGCGGGGGGGCCTGACGAGCAGTACTTC. Complete variable domain (other parts from reference TRBV5-1 and TRBJ2-7): KAGVTQTPRYLIKTRGQQVTLSCSPISGHRSVSWYQQTPGQGLQFLFEYFSETQRNKGNFPGRFSGRQFSNSRSEMNVSTLELGDSALYLCASSLVAGGPDEQYFGPGTRLTVT.

There are many counts of this clonotype. V usage is TRBV7-9 and J usage is TRBJ2-1; D may be TRBD1 or TRBD2 (5 bases each). Germline V gene sequence: CDR1 SEHNR, CDR2 FQNEAQ (reference sequence). The length of the CDR3 is 17 residues. Trimming pared 1 base from V and 2 bases from J, leaving 15 bases between. This CDR3 reads CASSLGPRGRAYNEQFF. CDR3 in DNA: TGTGCCAGCAGCTTAGGGCCGAGGGGTAGGGCCTACAATGAGCAGTTCTTC.

V gene TRBV10-3 combines with J gene TRBJ2-6; weak D call: TRBD2 (6 bases). Germline CDR1 reads ENHRY; CDR2 reads SYGVKD. V lost 5 bases and J lost 0, with 17 bases in between. The CDR3 covers 18 residues. For the CDR3, the DNA is TGTGCCATCAGTCCCCAGGGACTTTCAAGCTCTGGGGCCAACGTCCTGACTTTC. Its protein is CAISPQGLSSSGANVLTF.

The chain has TRBV7-2 and TRBJ2-6; TRBD1 matches at 8 bases. Germline loops: CDR1 SGHTA, CDR2 FQGNSA. V lost 3 bases to trimming and J lost 1 base; unmatched junction nucleotides: 8. The CDR3 runs to 18 residues. As DNA, the CDR3 is TGTGCCAGCAGCTTCGTGAGCAGGGGGCTATCTGGGGCCAACGTCCTGACTTTC. Translated: CASSFVSRGLSGANVLTF.

This clonotype was seen many times. The chain recombines TRBV7-2 with TRBJ2-7, with D perhaps TRBD1 (5 bases). With 4 bases removed from V and 2 bases from J, the gap between germline ends came to 15 bases. The CDR3 contains 15 residues. Per the germline V gene, CDR1 is SGHTA and CDR2 is FQGNSA. This chain's CDR3 is CASSSAHAGPYEQYF. DNA for the CDR3: TGTGCCAGCAGCTCCGCGCACGCAGGGCCCTACGAGCAGTACTTC.

This clonotype has at least ten counts. J is TRBJ1-4 and V is TRBV20-1; 9 bases fit TRBD1. The CDR3 loop spans 14 amino acids. The junction had 8 bases not matched to a gene; V was cut back by 4 bases and J by 8 bases. From germline, CDR1 is DFQATT and CDR2 SNEGSKA (reference sequence). This chain's CDR3 is CSATVGQGWEKLFF. The CDR3 DNA sequence: TGCAGTGCTACCGTTGGACAGGGGTGGGAAAAACTGTTTTTT.

The genes are TRBV2 and TRBJ2-1; TRBD2 matches at 13 bases. Germline V CDR1 and CDR2: SNHLY, FYNNEI. Trimming cost V 6 bases and J 0 bases; bases outside gene matches: 11. The CDR3 totals 19 residues. The CDR3 region is CASSLTSGGVSSSYNEQFF. The CDR3 nucleotides read TGTGCCAGCAGCCTTACTAGCGGGGGGGTATCTAGCTCCTACAATGAGCAGTTCTTC.

This clonotype appeared many times. The V and J genes are TRBV12-3 or TRBV12-4 and TRBJ2-2; either TRBD1 or TRBD2 may supply D (5 bases each). CDR3 length equals 15 residues. V was clipped by 2 bases and J by 4 bases, with 11 bases between them. The CDR3 coding sequence is TGTGCCAGCAGTTTAACCCCGGGGACCACCGGGGAGCTGTTTTTT. Encoded protein: CASSLTPGTTGELFF.

In its sample, this clonotype was seen many times. This chain links TRBV5-1 with TRBJ2-5; D might be TRBD1 or TRBD2, each matching 5 bases. Per the germline V gene, CDR1 is SGHRS and CDR2 is YFSETQ. The ends were cut back, 2 bases at V and 7 bases at J, with 15 bases in the middle. This CDR3 comprises 14 residues. CDR3 in DNA: TGCGCCAGCAGCTTCGGGGAGTCTCAGGGGACCCAGTACTTC. As protein: CASSFGESQGTQYF.

This clonotype was observed a few times. This sequence joins TRBV10-3 and TRBJ1-6; D may be TRBD1 (5 bases). The CDR3 covers 16 residues. Per germline, CDR1 ENHRY and CDR2 SYGVKD. Trimming took off 0 bases at V and 10 bases at J, with 16 bases between the two ends. The CDR3 DNA is TGTGCCATCAGTGAGTCGAGCCAGGGAACTGGGTCACCCCTCCACTTT. Translated, it gives CAISESSQGTGSPLHF.

This clonotype was seen ten or more times. The CDR3 reads CASYLNTEAFF. The CDR3 DNA is TGTGCCAGTTACTTGAACACTGAAGCTTTCTTT. This sequence joins TRBV19 and TRBJ1-1; D is uncertain. CDR1 LNHDA and CDR2 SQIVND come from the germline V gene (reference sequence). V lost 8 bases and J lost 0, with 4 bases in between. The CDR3 extends over 11 amino acids.

This chain links TRBV24-1 with TRBJ2-5; D uncertain. Between the trimmed V and J ends, which lost 5 bases and 5 bases, there was a span of 11 bases. Germline CDR1 is KGHDR and CDR2 is SFDVKD. The CDR3 has 13 amino acids. Here the CDR3 reads CATSVPPGETQYF. Here the CDR3 DNA reads TGTGCCACCAGTGTACCTCCTGGGGAGACCCAGTACTTC.

The chain carries TRBV2 and TRBJ1-1; unclear D gene. Germline V lookup: CDR1 SNHLY, CDR2 FYNNEI. CDR3 length: 14 amino acids. V was clipped by 9 bases and J by 3 bases, with 17 bases between them. CDR3 residues: CASNRGNLDTEAFF. CDR3 nucleotide sequence: TGTGCCAGTAATCGAGGGAACTTGGACACTGAAGCTTTCTTT.

This clonotype has a count of ten or more. V gene TRBV4-1 combines with J gene TRBJ2-3, with D perhaps TRBD1 (6 bases). The CDR3 sequence is 14 residues long. CDR1 and CDR2 (germline): MGHRA, YSYEKL. The V and J ends lost 1 base and 2 bases respectively, with 7 bases between them. The CDR3 coding sequence is TGCGCCAGCAGCCAAGTGGGGGCCACAGATACGCAGTATTTT. Its protein is CASSQVGATDTQYF.

This clonotype has just a few counts. The gene calls are TRBV5-1 and TRBJ1-1; D is possibly TRBD1 (5 bases). This CDR3 is 14 amino acids long. Trimming took off 3 bases at V and 5 bases at J, with 14 bases between the two ends. Germline V gene data show CDR1 as SGHRS and CDR2 as YFSETQ. The CDR3 region has the DNA TGCGCCAGCAGCTGGGGGGACCTAGGGACTGAAGCTTTCTTT. Protein: CASSWGDLGTEAFF.

The chain joins TRBV7-2 to TRBJ1-3; the D gene is possibly TRBD1 (5 bases). V was cut by 0 bases and J by 2 bases, with 11 bases left in between. Germline lookup yields CDR1 SGHTA and CDR2 FQGNSA. The CDR3 is 16 residues long. CDR3 bases: TGTGCCAGCAGCTTAGCTCTCAGGGTGACTGGAAACACCATATATTTT. As protein: CASSLALRVTGNTIYF.